This T cell receptor beta chain stems from a study of T cell responses to AZD1222 COVID-19 vaccine. General study points: Repertoires were sampled only after the peak T cell response. Elevations in Spike-specific TCR breadth and depth followed administration of two AZD1222 doses.

In the case of this clone: Antigen specificity is unknown.

Sequenced by immunoSEQ multiplex PCR; TCRdb stores in-frame clones only, minus some. The top ten hold approximately 15% of the sample, which has over 90,000 clones, around 82% seen once. In germline, CDR1 is SGDLS, CDR2 YYNGEE. The V and J ends lost 0 bases and 1 base respectively, with 8 bases between them. The CDR3 has 14 amino acids. The chain links TRBV9 to TRBJ2-7, with unresolved D. This TCR derives from an adult in good health. The sequencing used peripheral blood, collected on day 0 of AZD1222 vaccination. The DNA for the CDR3 is TGTGCCAGCAGCGTAGGTGTAGGGTCCTACGAGCAGTACTTC. This encodes CASSVGVGSYEQYF. Based on the CDR3 plus reference TRBV9 and TRBJ2-7, the full variable domain is DSGVTQTPKHLITATGQRVTLRCSPRSGDLSVYWYQQSLDQGLQFLIQYYNGEERAKGNILERFSAQQFPDLHSELNLSSLELGDSALYFCASSVGVGSYEQYFGPGTRLTVT.